This T cell receptor (beta chain) was sequenced in a study of memory CD4+ T cells and cytomegalovirus serostatus (dated by TCRdb to between 2017 and 2020). For context, the study as a whole: The cohort included roughly 33 healthy adults from Belgium, of whom 9 were CMV seropositive and about 25 were CMV seronegative. To replicate a published TCR-based CMV serostatus classifier, the study sequenced CD4+ memory TCRbeta repertoires from a Belgian cohort whose cytomegalovirus serostatus was known.

A FACSAria II was used to sort memory CD4+ T cells, defined as single viable CD3+CD4+CD8-CD45RO+ cells. To determine CMV serostatus, a Roche Elecsys assay was used that detects serum IgG against CMV pp150, pp28, p38 and p52. Once the samples were thawed, total CD4+ T cells were enriched through positive selection using CD4 magnetic microbeads. The samples came from a different study that was designed specifically to examine the CD4+ T cell memory repertoire. Peripheral blood mononuclear cells were isolated and cryopreserved following standard operating procedures; serum was stored at -80 °C. The staining used CD3-PerCP (BW264/56), CD4-APC (RPA-T4), CD45RO-PE (UCHT1) and CD8-Pacific Orange (3B5) antibodies, and Sytox blue was used to exclude non-viable cells. Study-wide findings and limitations: The results were read as suggesting that the CMV-associated TCR signature is, for the most part, present in the CD4+ memory repertoire. On the Belgian cohort, the classifier based on the original framework reached a median bootstrapped AUC of 0.95, with a 95% CI of 0.76-1.00. Unlike the original study, which covered naive and memory CD4+ and CD8+ populations, the Belgian study sequenced only CD4+CD45RO+ memory cells. Among the 150 to 200 previously reported CMV-associated TCRbeta sequences, 67 showed up in the CD4+ memory repertoires, with each one found in between one and five individuals. CMV serostatus prediction reached a median bootstrapped AUC of roughly 0.96 with the original framework and just under 0.93 with a US-trained random forest.

Note on this clone: Which antigen it targets is not known. Base-call qualities are not available, and no considerably larger clone is one nucleotide away.

Genomic DNA was extracted from sorted cells with the Quick-DNA Microprep Kit. TCRbeta DNA was amplified with the immunoSEQ hsTCRbeta kit following the manufacturer's protocol. TCRbeta libraries were sequenced on an Illumina MiSeq instrument. As for the authors' bioinformatics: After out-of-frame sequences were removed, 2,204,828 distinct TCRbeta sequences remained, averaging about 67,000 per individual. Each individual was scored by the count of 150 to 200 previously reported CMV-associated TCRbeta sequences and the total productive distinct TCRbeta count. A beta-binomial model was reimplemented in Python, and random forests from scikit-learn, run with default parameters, were trained on data from the US cohort. Classifier performance on the Belgian cohort was summarized as median AUC with percentile confidence intervals over 10,000 bootstrap iterations. Drawn from immuneACCESS, this table holds only the in-frame rearrangements with V and J called that TCRdb kept. Clones are partly lost; checked studies trace under half to an unresolved V gene and leave the rest unexplained. V and J calls and clone size are copied from that table; D and trimming were computed from the DNA. This sample comprises 40,000 to 55,000 clones, just under 80% of them detected only once. The ten largest account for more than 0.65% of the sample.

The germline V gene (reference sequence) yields SGHNT for CDR1 and YYREEE for CDR2. Including the terminal cysteine and phenylalanine, the CDR3 comprises 14 residues. Only CDR3 DNA remains: 42 bases, in frame from the first base. V is shortened by 3 bases, J by 1 base, and the region joining them spans 7 bases. The sequence links TRBV5-4 to TRBJ2-2, with a weak D call of TRBD1 (6 bases match). The sample was memory CD4+ T cells from blood. The origin of this receptor is an adult in good health and CMV-seronegative. The DNA sequence reads TGTGCCAGCAGCTGGGGGCGGAACACCGGGGAGCTGTTTTTT. Translated, it gives CASSWGRNTGELFF. Where the CDR3 stops, the reference TRBV5-4 and TRBJ2-2 genes take over; the full variable domain is ETGVTQSPTHLIKTRGQQVTLRCSSQSGHNTVSWYQQALGQGPQFIFQYYREEENGRGNFPPRFSGLQFPNYSSELNVNALELDDSALYLCASSWGRNTGELFFGEGSRLTVL.